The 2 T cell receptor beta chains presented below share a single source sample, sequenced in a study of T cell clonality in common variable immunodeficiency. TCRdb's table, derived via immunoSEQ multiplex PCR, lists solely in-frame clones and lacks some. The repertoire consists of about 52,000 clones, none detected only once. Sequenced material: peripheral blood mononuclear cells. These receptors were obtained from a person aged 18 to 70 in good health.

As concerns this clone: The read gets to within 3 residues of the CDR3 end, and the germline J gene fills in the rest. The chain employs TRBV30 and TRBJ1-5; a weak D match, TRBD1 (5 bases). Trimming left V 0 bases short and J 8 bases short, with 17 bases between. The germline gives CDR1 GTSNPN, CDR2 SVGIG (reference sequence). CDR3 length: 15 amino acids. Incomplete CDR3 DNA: TGTGCCTGGAGTGTACCTTTAGGGGCAGTTGAGCCC. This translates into CAWSVPLGAVEP. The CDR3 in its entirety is CAWSVPLGAVEPQHF.

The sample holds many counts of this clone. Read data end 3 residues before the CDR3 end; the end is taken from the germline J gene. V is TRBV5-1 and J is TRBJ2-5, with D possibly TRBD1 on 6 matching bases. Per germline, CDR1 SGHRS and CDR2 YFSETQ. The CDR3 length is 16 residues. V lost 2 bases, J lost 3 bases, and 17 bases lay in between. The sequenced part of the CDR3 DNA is TGCGCCAGCAGCTTTCATGGGGCAGGGGAAGAAGAGACC. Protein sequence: CASSFHGAGEEET. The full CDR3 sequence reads CASSFHGAGEEETQYF. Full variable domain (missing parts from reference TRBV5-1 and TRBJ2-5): KAGVTQTPRYLIKTRGQQVTLSCSPISGHRSVSWYQQTPGQGLQFLFEYFSETQRNKGNFPGRFSGRQFSNSRSEMNVSTLELGDSALYLCASSFHGAGEEETQYFGPGTRLLVL.